The 3 T cell receptor beta chains presented below share a single source sample, sequenced in a study of neurological immune-mediated disorders. One entry per CDR3 protein, called by TCRdb with MiXCR from the 5' RACE reads. The sample has some 49,000 distinct CDR3 sequences, about 9% seen once. Noted time point: longitudinal time-point 1 (baseline). The sequencing sample was made of PBMCs. Every receptor here comes from a woman aged 40 to 50 in good health.

The table lists this clonotype with many counts. The chain links TRBV7-8 to TRBJ2-7; D gene unclear. Deletions cut 1 base from V and 6 bases from J, with 10 bases between. Germline lookup yields CDR1 SGHVS and CDR2 FQNEAQ. This CDR3 has 13 residues. The CDR3 nucleotides are TGTGCCAGCAGCTTAGTTTGGCCAAGCGAGCAGTACTTC. Its protein is CASSLVWPSEQYF.

This clonotype was detected many times. The rearrangement links TRBV7-2 to TRBJ1-5; D gene unclear. Germline V gene sequence: CDR1 SGHTA, CDR2 FQGNSA. The germline V and J ends were trimmed by 5 bases and 0 bases, with 5 bases remaining between them. The length of the CDR3 is 13 residues. CDR3 sequence: CASSLNSNQPQHF. CDR3 in DNA: TGTGCCAGCAGCCTCAATAGCAATCAGCCCCAGCATTTT.

This clonotype was recorded many times. The J gene is TRBJ2-3, the V gene TRBV6-5; 9 nucleotides align to TRBD1. Trimming cost V 6 bases and J 4 bases; bases outside gene matches: 11. The CDR3 extends over 16 amino acids. CDR1 is MNHEY and CDR2 is SVGAGI in the germline V gene. The CDR3 nucleotides are TGTGCCAGCAGCCTCGGGACAGGGAGTTTGTCAGATACGCAGTATTTT. Amino acids: CASSLGTGSLSDTQYF.